This entry lists 9 T cell receptor beta chains sequenced from one sample in a study of cytomegalovirus exposure and HLA in healthy donors. Repertoires were generated with immunoSEQ multiplex PCR, while TCRdb's copy carries only in-frame clones and drops some. The data hold some 320,000 clones, with roughly 90% observed a single time. Sequencing used PBMCs. The receptors come from a woman aged 30 to 39 in good health and CMV-seropositive.

V usage is TRBV13 and J usage is TRBJ2-3, with D possibly TRBD2 on 6 matching bases. V shed 4 bases and J shed 0 bases, with 14 bases lying between them. This CDR3 has 16 residues. The germline V gene has CDR1 PRHDT and CDR2 FYEKMQ (reference sequence). The CDR3 here is CASSYLGRESTDTQYF. The DNA of the CDR3 is TGTGCCAGCAGCTATCTCGGGCGGGAAAGCACAGATACGCAGTATTTT.

The CDR3 nucleotides are TGTGCCAGCAGCTTAGGAGGACTAGACAATGAGCAGTTCTTC. This translates into CASSLGGLDNEQFF. V is TRBV7-9 and J is TRBJ2-1, with 7 bases matching TRBD2. With V trimmed by 1 base and J by 5 bases, 2 bases remained unmatched. The CDR3 is 14 amino acids. Germline V gene sequence: CDR1 SEHNR, CDR2 FQNEAQ (reference sequence). The variable domain in full, with the rest retrieved from reference TRBV7-9 and TRBJ2-1, is DTGVSQNPRHKITKRGQNVTFRCDPISEHNRLYWYRQTLGQGPEFLTYFQNEAQLEKSRLLSDRFSAERPKGSFSTLEIQRTEQGDSAMYLCASSLGGLDNEQFFGPGTRLTVL.

This clone was seen only once. This chain links TRBV9 with TRBJ1-6; no clear D. Germline lookup yields CDR1 SGDLS and CDR2 YYNGEE. This CDR3 contains 15 residues. With 7 bases removed from V and 0 bases from J, the gap between germline ends came to 11 bases. As DNA, the CDR3 is TGTGCCAGCTCGTCGCCCCTCTCCTATAATTCACCCCTCCACTTT. Translated, it gives CASSSPLSYNSPLHF.

CDR3 protein: CASSFGPSGNEQYF. The CDR3 coding sequence is TGTGCCAGCAGCTTCGGGCCTAGCGGGAACGAGCAGTACTTC. This chain connects TRBV7-2 to TRBJ2-7; 9 positions agree with TRBD2. V gave up 3 bases and J gave up 5 bases; unmatched junction bases: 5. In germline, CDR1 is SGHTA, CDR2 FQGNSA. This CDR3 spans 14 amino acids.

This clone was seen only a few times. The chain joins TRBV6-5 to TRBJ2-7, with TRBD2 identical over 8 bases. Germline lookup yields CDR1 MNHEY and CDR2 SVGAGI. V dropped 8 bases and J dropped 9; count of bases not matched to a gene: 15. The CDR3 is made up of 14 amino acids. The CDR3 loop reads CASRKAGEGLVQYF. The DNA of the CDR3 is TGTGCCAGCCGCAAAGCGGGAGAGGGTTTAGTGCAGTACTTC.

A single count supports this clone. The V gene is TRBV4-1, the J gene TRBJ2-5, with 9 nucleotides matching TRBD1. The germline gives CDR1 MGHRA, CDR2 YSYEKL. The V and J ends lost 5 bases and 2 bases, in that order; junction bases with no gene match: 6. This CDR3 is 15 amino acids long. The CDR3 region has the DNA TGCGCCAGCAGCTATCCGGGACAGGGTCAAGAGACCCAGTACTTC. Its protein product is CASSYPGQGQETQYF.

The rearrangement links TRBV27 to TRBJ2-7, with D maybe TRBD1 (6 bases). Trimming took 6 bases from V and 2 from J, leaving 14 bases between them. Germline-derived CDR1 and CDR2 are MNHEY and SMNVEV (reference sequence). CDR3 length: 14 amino acids. CDR3 nucleotides: TGTGCCAGCAGCATACGACAGGACCCCTACGAGCAGTACTTC. Translating gives CASSIRQDPYEQYF.

The chain recombines TRBV2 with TRBJ2-5; TRBD2 aligns across 9 bases. The CDR3 runs 15 residues. Germline V lookup: CDR1 SNHLY, CDR2 FYNNEI. J gave up 3 bases and V 6 bases, and 8 bases lay outside the gene matches. DNA of the CDR3: TGTGCCAGCAGACCTAAGACTAGCGGAAAAGAGACCCAGTACTTC. It codes for CASRPKTSGKETQYF.

This sequence joins TRBV30 and TRBJ2-3; TRBD2 matches 13 bases. Germline CDR1 reads GTSNPN; CDR2 reads SVGIG (reference sequence). The J segment lost 8 bases and the V segment lost 2 bases, leaving 4 bases of the junction unmatched. The CDR3 has 14 amino acids. CDR3 nucleotide sequence: TGTGCCTGGAGTCAACTAGCGGGGGGGGGTACGCAGTATTTT. Its translation: CAWSQLAGGGTQYF. The complete variable domain, with remaining parts taken from reference TRBV30 and TRBJ2-3, reads SQTIHQWPATLVQPVGSPLSLECTVEGTSNPNLYWYRQAAGRGLQLLFYSVGIGQISSEVPQNLSASRPQDRQFILSSKKLLLSDSGFYLCAWSQLAGGGTQYFGPGTRLTVL.